One sample yielded the 2 T cell receptor beta chains listed below, sequenced in a study of human T cells and chemical hapten exposure. Time point specified: pre-sensitization, week 0. Documented treatment: therapeutic diphenylcyclopropenone sensitization with weekly scalp DPC. TCRdb processed the RACE reads anew with MiXCR; each CDR3 protein has one entry. The sample holds around 350,000 distinct CDR3 sequences; 5.5% are singletons and the top ten take over 6.5%. Material: whole blood, obtained in connection with sensitization to the hapten diphenylcyclopropenone (DPC). Receptors originate from a woman under 30 with alopecia areata. Some clones in this sample may be carry-over from other donors' samples.

This clonotype was detected only a few times. The V and J genes are TRBV12-3 or TRBV12-4 and TRBJ2-7; D is uncertain. The ends were cut back, 3 bases at V and 4 bases at J, with 10 bases in the middle. CDR3 length: 13 amino acids. Here the CDR3 DNA reads TGTGCCAGCAGTTTCGGACCCCTTTACGAGCAGTACTTC. Residues: CASSFGPLYEQYF.

This rearrangement joins TRBV6-5 to TRBJ2-2, with no clear D. The germline V and J ends were trimmed by 10 bases and 1 base, with 7 bases remaining between them. Germline assignment: CDR1 MNHEY and CDR2 SVGAGI. The CDR3 loop spans 12 amino acids. The CDR3 DNA sequence: TGTGCCACCTACAAGAACACCGGGGAGCTGTTTTTT. This encodes CATYKNTGELFF.